The 2 T cell receptor beta chains listed next were all sequenced from one sample in a study of tissue T cells after allogeneic stem cell transplantation (dated by TCRdb to the early 2020s). Preparation of the library involved the immunoSEQ multiplex PCR assay. The clones in this table, taken by TCRdb from immuneACCESS, are in-frame only. Not every clone is retained; where verified, under half of the shortfall comes from an unresolved V gene, and the cause of the rest is unknown. Within this sample are roughly 4,700 clones, with about 30% of them counted one time only. Around 10% of the sample rests with the top ten. The sample's time point label, in plain terms: mouse harvest day 14 after allogeneic transplant. Each mouse graft consisted of 10^7 T-cell-depleted bone marrow cells plus 10^6 splenic CD5+ T cells and was given by tail vein injection. Specimen: skin. All receptors come from a female BALB/c mouse given C57BL/6 T cells with graft-versus-host disease after an allogeneic hematopoietic cell transplant.

This clone is classed as medium-sized (0.01 to 0.1%). All gene names here are mouse names. The read finishes 1 residue shy of the CDR3 end, and the germline J gene is used to complete it. V and J are TRBV26 and TRBJ1-3; TRBD1 matches 8 bases. The CDR3 extends over 15 amino acids. Germline V CDR1 and CDR2: KGHPV, FQNQEV (reference sequence). Trimming cost V 4 bases and J 0 bases; bases outside gene matches: 2. The CDR3 sequence is CASSQQGGSGNTLYF. The sequenced part of the CDR3 DNA is TGTGCCAGCAGTCAACAGGGGGGTTCTGGAAATACGCTCTAT.

Points on this clone: Gene and germline names: mouse. The observed sequence ends 1 residue before the CDR3 terminus, with the missing tail filled in from the germline J gene. The chain combines TRBV23 with TRBJ2-2; the D segment call TRBD2 is taken from the table without a DNA check. The germline V gene encodes CDR1 KGHTA and CDR2 FQNQQP. This CDR3 spans 16 amino acids. The sequenced part of the CDR3 DNA is TGCTCCAGCAGTCAACAGACTGGGTCAAACACCGGGCAGCTCTAC. Protein: CSSSQQTGSNTGQLY. The whole CDR3 sequence reads CSSSQQTGSNTGQLYF.